The source of this T cell receptor (beta chain) is a study of vaccination and CD4 T cells after COVID-19. Treatment given: roughly 10-day PBMC culture with coronavirus spike peptide pools or control peptides (ViraFEST assay). This clonotype was seen a handful of times. The antigen is not known. The CDR3 consists of 14 residues. With V trimmed by 3 bases and J by 5 bases, 2 bases remained unmatched. The Oncomine TCR Beta short-read assay was applied to DNA of cultured CD4+ T cells. It was from cultured CD4+ T cells that genomic DNA was extracted. TCRdb used MiXCR to reprocess the PCR reads, holding one entry per CDR3 protein. This table has around 15,000 distinct CDR3 sequences, about 35% appearing once.

The source is a human donor with COVID-19. Sequencing was performed on cultured CD4+ T cells from blood. This sequence joins TRBV12-3 or TRBV12-4 and TRBJ2-3; 10 nucleotides match TRBD1. The CDR3 protein is CASSLGQGIDTQYF. In DNA form, the CDR3 reads TGTGCCAGCAGTTTGGGACAGGGGATAGATACGCAGTATTTT.